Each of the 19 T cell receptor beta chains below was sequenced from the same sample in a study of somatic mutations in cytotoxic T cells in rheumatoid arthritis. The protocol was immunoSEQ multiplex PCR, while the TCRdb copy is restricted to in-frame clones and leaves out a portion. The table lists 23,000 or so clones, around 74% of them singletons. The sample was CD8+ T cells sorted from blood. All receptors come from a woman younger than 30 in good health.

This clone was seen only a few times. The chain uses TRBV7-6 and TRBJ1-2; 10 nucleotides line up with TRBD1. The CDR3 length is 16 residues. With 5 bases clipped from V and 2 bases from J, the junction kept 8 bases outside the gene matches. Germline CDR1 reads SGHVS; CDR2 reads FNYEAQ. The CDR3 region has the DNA TGTGCCAGCAGCCCGACAGGGGGCGACTACAACTATGGCTACACCTTC. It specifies CASSPTGGDYNYGYTF. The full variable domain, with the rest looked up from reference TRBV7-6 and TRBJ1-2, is GAGVSQSPRYKVTKRGQDVALRCDPISGHVSLYWYRQALGQGPEFLTYFNYEAQQDKSGLPNDRFSAERPEGSISTLTIQRTEQRDSAMYRCASSPTGGDYNYGYTFGSGTRLTVV.

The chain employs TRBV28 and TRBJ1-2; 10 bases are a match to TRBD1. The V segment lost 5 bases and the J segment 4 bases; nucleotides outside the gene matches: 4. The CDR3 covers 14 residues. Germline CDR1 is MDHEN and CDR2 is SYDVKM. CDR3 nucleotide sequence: TGTGCCAGCAGTCCTGGACAGGGGGGCTATGGCTACACCTTC. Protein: CASSPGQGGYGYTF.

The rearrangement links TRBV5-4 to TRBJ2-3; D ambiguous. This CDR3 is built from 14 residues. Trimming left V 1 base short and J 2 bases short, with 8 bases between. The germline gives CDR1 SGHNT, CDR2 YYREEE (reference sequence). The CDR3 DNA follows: TGTGCCAGCAGCTTGCTTCCCGACACAGATACGCAGTATTTT. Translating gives CASSLLPDTDTQYF. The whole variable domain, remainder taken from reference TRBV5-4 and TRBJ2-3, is ETGVTQSPTHLIKTRGQQVTLRCSSQSGHNTVSWYQQALGQGPQFIFQYYREEENGRGNFPPRFSGLQFPNYSSELNVNALELDDSALYLCASSLLPDTDTQYFGPGTRLTVL.

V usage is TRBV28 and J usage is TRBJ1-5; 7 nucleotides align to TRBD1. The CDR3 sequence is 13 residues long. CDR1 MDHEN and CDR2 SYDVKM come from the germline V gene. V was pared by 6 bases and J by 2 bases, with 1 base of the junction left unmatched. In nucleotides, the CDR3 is TGTGCCAGCAGAACAGGGGGCAATCAGCCCCAGCATTTT. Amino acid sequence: CASRTGGNQPQHF.

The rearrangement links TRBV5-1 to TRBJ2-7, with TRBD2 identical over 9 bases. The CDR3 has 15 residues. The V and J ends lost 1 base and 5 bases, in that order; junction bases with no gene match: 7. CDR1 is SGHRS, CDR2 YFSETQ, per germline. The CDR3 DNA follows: TGCGCCAGCAGCTTGTATGGACTAGCGTTGAACGAGCAGTACTTC. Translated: CASSLYGLALNEQYF.

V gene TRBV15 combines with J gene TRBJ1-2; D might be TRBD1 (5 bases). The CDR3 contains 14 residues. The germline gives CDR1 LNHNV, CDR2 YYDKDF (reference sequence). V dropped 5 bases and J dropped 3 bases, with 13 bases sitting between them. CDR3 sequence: CATSPGRGDYGYTF. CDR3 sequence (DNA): TGTGCCACCAGCCCGGGGAGGGGCGACTATGGCTACACCTTC.

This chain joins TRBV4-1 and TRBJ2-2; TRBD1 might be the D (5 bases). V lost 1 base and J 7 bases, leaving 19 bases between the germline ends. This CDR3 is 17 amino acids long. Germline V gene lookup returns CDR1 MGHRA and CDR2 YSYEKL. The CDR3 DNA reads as TGCGCCAGCAGCCAAGTAGATCTGGGGCCCTCGGGCGGGGAGCTGTTTTTT. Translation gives CASSQVDLGPSGGELFF.

The CDR3 DNA follows: TGTGCCAGTACACCAATCGGGACAAACTATGGCTACACCTTC. Translation gives CASTPIGTNYGYTF. The rearrangement uses TRBV19 and TRBJ1-2; perhaps TRBD1 as D (6 bases). With 7 bases removed from V and 2 bases from J, the gap between germline ends came to 14 bases. This CDR3 has 14 amino acids. From germline, CDR1 is LNHDA and CDR2 SQIVND (reference sequence).

The CDR3 loop is CASSHRQATEAFF. Written as DNA, the CDR3 is TGTGCCAGCAGCCACCGACAGGCCACTGAAGCTTTCTTT. The chain couples TRBV7-2 to TRBJ1-1; tentative D call: TRBD1 (6 bases). The CDR3 covers 13 residues. Trimming left V 5 bases short and J 4 bases short, with 11 bases between. Germline CDR1 reads SGHTA; CDR2 reads FQGNSA.

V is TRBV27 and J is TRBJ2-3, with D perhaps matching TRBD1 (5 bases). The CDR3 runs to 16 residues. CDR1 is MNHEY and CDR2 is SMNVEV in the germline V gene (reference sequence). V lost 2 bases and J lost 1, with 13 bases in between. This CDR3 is CASSLGAGMGTDTQYF. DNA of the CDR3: TGTGCCAGCAGTTTAGGGGCAGGGATGGGCACAGATACGCAGTATTTT.

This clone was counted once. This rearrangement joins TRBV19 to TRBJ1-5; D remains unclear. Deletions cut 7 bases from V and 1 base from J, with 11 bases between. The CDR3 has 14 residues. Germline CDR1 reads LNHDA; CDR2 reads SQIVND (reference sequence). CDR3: CASKGDWSNQPQHF. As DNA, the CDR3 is TGTGCCAGTAAGGGCGATTGGAGCAATCAGCCCCAGCATTTT.

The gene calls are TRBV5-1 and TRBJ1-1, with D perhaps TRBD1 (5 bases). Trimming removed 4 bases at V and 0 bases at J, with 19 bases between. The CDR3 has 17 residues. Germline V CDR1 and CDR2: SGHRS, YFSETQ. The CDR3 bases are TGCGCCAGCAGCCAGGGACCCGTGATCGAGATGAACACTGAAGCTTTCTTT. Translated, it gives CASSQGPVIEMNTEAFF.

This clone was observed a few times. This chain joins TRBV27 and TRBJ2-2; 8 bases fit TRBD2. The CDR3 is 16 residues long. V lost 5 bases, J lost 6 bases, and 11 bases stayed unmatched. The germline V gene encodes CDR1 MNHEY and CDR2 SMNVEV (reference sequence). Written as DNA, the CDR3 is TGTGCCAGCAGTCCCCGGTTGGTAGCGGGACCCGGGGAGCTGTTTTTT. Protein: CASSPRLVAGPGELFF.

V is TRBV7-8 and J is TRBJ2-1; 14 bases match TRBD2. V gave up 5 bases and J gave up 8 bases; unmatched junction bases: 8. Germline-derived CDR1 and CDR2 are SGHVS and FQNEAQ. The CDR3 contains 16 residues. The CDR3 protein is CASSPRLAGGPDEQFF. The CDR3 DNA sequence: TGTGCCAGCAGCCCAAGACTAGCGGGAGGGCCTGATGAGCAGTTCTTC.

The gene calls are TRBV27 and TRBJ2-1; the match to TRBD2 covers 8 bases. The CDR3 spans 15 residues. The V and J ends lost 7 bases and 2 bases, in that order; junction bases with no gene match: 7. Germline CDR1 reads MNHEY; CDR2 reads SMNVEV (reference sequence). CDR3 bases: TGTGCCAGCAACCCTACTAGCGGAGCCTACAATGAGCAGTTCTTC. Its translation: CASNPTSGAYNEQFF.

CDR3 residues: CASSSGFLYF. CDR3 DNA: TGTGCCAGCAGCTCCGGGTTTCTATATTTT. The genes are TRBV7-9 and TRBJ1-3, with no clear D. The CDR3 covers 10 residues. Per the germline V gene, CDR1 is SEHNR and CDR2 is FQNEAQ (reference sequence). Trimming left V 4 bases short and J 14 bases short, with 9 bases between.

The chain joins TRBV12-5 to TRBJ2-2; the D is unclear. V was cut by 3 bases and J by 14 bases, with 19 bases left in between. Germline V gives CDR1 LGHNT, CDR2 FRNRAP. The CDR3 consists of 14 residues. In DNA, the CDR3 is TGTGCTAGTGGTTTTAGCCCAGAAGGCCTTTCTCTGTTTTTT. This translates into CASGFSPEGLSLFF.

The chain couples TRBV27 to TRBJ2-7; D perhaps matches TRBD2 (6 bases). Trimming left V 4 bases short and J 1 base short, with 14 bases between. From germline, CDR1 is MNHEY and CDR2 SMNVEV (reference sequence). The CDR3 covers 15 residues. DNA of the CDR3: TGTGCCAGCAGTTATTCAGGGCTAGCGTCCTACGAGCAGTACTTC. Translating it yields CASSYSGLASYEQYF.

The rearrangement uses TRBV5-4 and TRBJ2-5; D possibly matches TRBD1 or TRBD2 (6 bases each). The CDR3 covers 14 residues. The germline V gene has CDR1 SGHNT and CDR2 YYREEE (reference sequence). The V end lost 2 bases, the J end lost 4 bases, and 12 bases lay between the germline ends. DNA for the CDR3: TGTGCCAGCAGCTTTAACGGGGGCGGAGAGACCCAGTACTTC. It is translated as CASSFNGGGETQYF.